The next 21 T cell receptor beta chains were all read from a single sample in a study of blood T cell repertoires in COVID-19. Here immunoSEQ multiplex PCR was the method, and the copy in TCRdb shows in-frame clones only, minus some. Here the sample spans around 100,000 clones, roughly 92% being singletons. The source material was peripheral blood. The receptors stem from a man in his sixties or seventies with acute or convalescent COVID-19.

The chain has TRBV9 and TRBJ2-3; D is perhaps TRBD2 (5 bases). This CDR3 region has 13 residues. V was clipped by 0 bases and J by 7 bases, with 9 bases between them. Germline values: CDR1 SGDLS, CDR2 YYNGEE. CDR3 loop: CASSVDPGNTQYF. The DNA of the CDR3 is TGTGCCAGCAGCGTAGATCCGGGGAATACGCAGTATTTT.

The chain carries TRBV7-9 and TRBJ2-7; tentatively, D is TRBD1 (5 bases). Deletions cut 4 bases from V and 3 bases from J, with 7 bases between. There are 12 residues in the CDR3. CDR1 is SEHNR and CDR2 is FQNEAQ in the germline V gene (reference sequence). CDR3 protein: CASSSRGYEQYF. For the CDR3, the DNA is TGTGCCAGCAGCTCAAGGGGCTACGAGCAGTACTTC.

The CDR3 is CASSGPSGNTGELFF. The CDR3, as DNA: TGTGCCAGCAGCGGGCCTAGCGGTAACACCGGGGAGCTGTTTTTT. The V gene is TRBV9, the J gene TRBJ2-2; 7 bases align to TRBD2. Germline CDR1 and CDR2: SGDLS and YYNGEE. The V gene end was trimmed by 3 bases and the J gene end by 2 bases; junction bases not matched to a gene: 4. The CDR3 sequence is 15 residues long.

The chain links TRBV28 to TRBJ1-5; D might be TRBD1 (6 bases). This CDR3 has 15 amino acids. V was trimmed by 3 bases and J by 6 bases, leaving 15 bases between them. Germline loops: CDR1 MDHEN, CDR2 SYDVKM. The CDR3 loop reads CASSFLAGVAQPQHF. CDR3 DNA sequence: TGTGCCAGCAGTTTTCTGGCAGGGGTGGCTCAGCCCCAGCATTTT.

CDR3 bases: TGCGCCAGCAGCTGGGGGGGAGGGGGTAATGAGCAGTTCTTC. Protein: CASSWGGGGNEQFF. The chain joins TRBV4-3 to TRBJ2-1, with a tentative D call TRBD2 (7 bases). The CDR3 covers 14 residues. CDR1 and CDR2 from the germline V gene are LGHNA and YSLEER. V was pared by 5 bases and J by 7 bases, with 15 bases between.

The chain links TRBV4-1 to TRBJ2-1; 12 bases are a match to TRBD2. Germline V gene data show CDR1 as MGHRA and CDR2 as YSYEKL. V was pared by 1 base and J by 1 base, with 11 bases of the junction left unmatched. This CDR3 region has 20 residues. CDR3 loop: CASSQVWTSGTTSSYNEQFF. The CDR3 DNA sequence: TGCGCCAGCAGCCAAGTCTGGACTAGCGGGACAACCTCGTCCTACAATGAGCAGTTCTTC.

This chain links TRBV6-5 with TRBJ1-3; possibly TRBD1 for D (5 bases). The germline CDR1 and CDR2 sequences are MNHEY and SVGAGI. Trimming took off 9 bases at V and 3 bases at J, with 12 bases between the two ends. This CDR3 has 13 amino acids. The CDR3 DNA follows: TGTGCCAGTCACTCGGGGGTTGGAAACACCATATATTTT. It yields the protein CASHSGVGNTIYF.

This sequence joins TRBV24-1 and TRBJ2-5; D not certain. CDR3 length equals 13 residues. Deletions cut 5 bases from V and 0 bases from J, with 6 bases between. Germline V CDR1 and CDR2: KGHDR, SFDVKD. CDR3 loop: CATSGRNQETQYF. The CDR3 DNA sequence: TGTGCCACCAGTGGGCGGAACCAAGAGACCCAGTACTTC.

This chain connects TRBV10-1 to TRBJ2-7; weak D call: TRBD2 (6 bases). V was pared by 10 bases and J by 0 bases, with 16 bases between. The germline CDR1 and CDR2 sequences are WNHNN and SYGVQD (reference sequence). CDR3 length: 14 amino acids. CDR3 nucleotide sequence: TGCGCCATACTCCGGGACTCGGGCTCCTACGAGCAGTACTTC. Encoded protein: CAILRDSGSYEQYF.

This clone occurred a few times. The genes are TRBV12-3 or TRBV12-4 and TRBJ2-2; D ambiguous. V was cut by 7 bases and J by 1 base, with 4 bases left in between. CDR3 length equals 12 residues. CDR3 nucleotides: TGTGCCAGCACCCTGAACACCGGGGAGCTGTTTTTT. Translated: CASTLNTGELFF.

This clone showed up just once. The J gene is TRBJ1-2, the V gene TRBV6-5, with D hard to call. The germline V and J ends were trimmed by 10 bases and 4 bases, with 13 bases remaining between them. The CDR3 covers 12 residues. Per germline, CDR1 MNHEY and CDR2 SVGAGI. The CDR3 sequence: CATSGGLYGYTF. The CDR3 bases are TGTGCCACTTCCGGCGGGCTCTATGGCTACACCTTC.

The chain is built from TRBV10-3 and TRBJ2-2, with TRBD2 identical over 8 bases. Germline CDR1 and CDR2: ENHRY and SYGVKD. The CDR3 runs 16 residues. Trimming at V came to 2 bases and at J to 5 bases, leaving 7 bases not matched to a gene. CDR3 loop: CAISEPSRGGTGELFF. The DNA of the CDR3 is TGTGCCATCAGTGAGCCTTCACGCGGGGGGACCGGGGAGCTGTTTTTT.

This sequence joins TRBV5-1 and TRBJ1-1; the D is unclear. The CDR3 covers 11 residues. Germline-derived CDR1 and CDR2 are SGHRS and YFSETQ. V dropped 5 bases and J dropped 2 bases, with 4 bases sitting between them. The CDR3 DNA is TGCGCCAGCAGACTAAACACTGAAGCTTTCTTT. It is translated as CASRLNTEAFF.

This sequence joins TRBV7-2 and TRBJ1-3, with 8 bases identical to TRBD1. V was clipped by 0 bases and J by 3 bases; unmatched bases: 4. There are 16 residues in the CDR3. CDR1 and CDR2 (germline): SGHTA, FQGNSA. CDR3 residues: CASSLAGTGGGNTIYF. The CDR3 DNA follows: TGTGCCAGCAGCTTAGCCGGGACAGGAGGTGGAAACACCATATATTTT.

The chain recombines TRBV7-2 with TRBJ2-7, with TRBD1 matching over 8 bases. The germline V gene has CDR1 SGHTA and CDR2 FQGNSA. The CDR3 is 13 amino acids. V was clipped by 3 bases and J by 3 bases; unmatched bases: 1. The CDR3 region has the DNA TGTGCCAGCAGCTTGGGACAGGTCTACGAGCAGTACTTC. It is translated as CASSLGQVYEQYF.

This chain connects TRBV25-1 to TRBJ1-2; 11 nucleotides agree with TRBD1. From germline, CDR1 is MGHDK and CDR2 SYGVNS. The V gene end was trimmed by 7 bases and the J gene end by 7 bases; junction bases not matched to a gene: 2. There are 12 residues in the CDR3. The chain's CDR3 is CASMGQGVGYTF. In DNA form, the CDR3 reads TGTGCCAGCATGGGACAGGGGGTTGGCTACACCTTC.

The V and J genes are TRBV9 and TRBJ2-7; 7 nucleotides line up with TRBD2. Germline V gene data show CDR1 as SGDLS and CDR2 as YYNGEE. The CDR3 consists of 15 residues. The V and J ends lost 0 bases and 3 bases, in that order; junction bases with no gene match: 6. The CDR3 sequence: CASSVGRGGNYEQYF. CDR3 nucleotide sequence: TGTGCCAGCAGCGTAGGTAGGGGAGGGAACTACGAGCAGTACTTC.

The chain is built from TRBV7-2 and TRBJ2-1; tentative D call: TRBD2 (7 bases). The CDR3 totals 16 residues. With 3 bases removed from V and 6 bases from J, the gap between germline ends came to 18 bases. Germline CDR1 SGHTA, CDR2 FQGNSA. The CDR3 loop reads CASSFDGGQYGNEQFF. The CDR3 region has the DNA TGTGCCAGCAGCTTTGACGGGGGGCAGTATGGCAATGAGCAGTTCTTC.

The chain links TRBV11-3 to TRBJ2-7, with 8 bases that match TRBD2. V trimming: 5 bases; J trimming: 2 bases; junction bases outside the gene matches: 8. CDR1 and CDR2 from the germline V gene are SGHNT and YENEEA. This CDR3 is 15 amino acids long. The CDR3, as DNA: TGTGCCAGCAGCGTGGGGCTAGCGGGTCCCTACGAGCAGTACTTC. This gives the protein CASSVGLAGPYEQYF.

The chain joins TRBV5-1 to TRBJ2-5; a weak D match, TRBD1 (6 bases). The CDR3 runs 17 residues. CDR1 and CDR2 (germline): SGHRS, YFSETQ. With 0 bases removed from V and 4 bases from J, the gap between germline ends came to 19 bases. The CDR3 loop reads CASSLALTGPSGETQYF. The CDR3 DNA reads as TGCGCCAGCAGCTTGGCCCTAACAGGGCCCTCGGGAGAGACCCAGTACTTC.

The V call is TRBV30, the J call TRBJ1-5; unclear D gene. The V and J ends lost 1 base and 9 bases respectively, with 13 bases between them. CDR1 and CDR2 from the germline V gene are GTSNPN and SVGIG (reference sequence). This CDR3 spans 13 amino acids. The CDR3 bases are TGTGCCTGGAGTGGACCGGTCCGGGGGCCCCAGCATTTT. It specifies CAWSGPVRGPQHF.